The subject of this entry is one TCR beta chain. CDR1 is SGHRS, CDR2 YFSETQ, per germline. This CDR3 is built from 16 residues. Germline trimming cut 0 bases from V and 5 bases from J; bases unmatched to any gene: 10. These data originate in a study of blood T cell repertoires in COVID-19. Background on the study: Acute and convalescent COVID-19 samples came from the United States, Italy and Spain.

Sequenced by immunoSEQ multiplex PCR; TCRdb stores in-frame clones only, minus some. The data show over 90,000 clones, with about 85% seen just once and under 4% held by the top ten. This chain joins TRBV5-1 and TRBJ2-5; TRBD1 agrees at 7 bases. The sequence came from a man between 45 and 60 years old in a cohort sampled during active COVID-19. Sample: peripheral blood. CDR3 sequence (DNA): TGCGCCAGCAGCTTGGATGGACCGGGCAGGGGGGAGACCCAGTACTTC. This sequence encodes CASSLDGPGRGETQYF.